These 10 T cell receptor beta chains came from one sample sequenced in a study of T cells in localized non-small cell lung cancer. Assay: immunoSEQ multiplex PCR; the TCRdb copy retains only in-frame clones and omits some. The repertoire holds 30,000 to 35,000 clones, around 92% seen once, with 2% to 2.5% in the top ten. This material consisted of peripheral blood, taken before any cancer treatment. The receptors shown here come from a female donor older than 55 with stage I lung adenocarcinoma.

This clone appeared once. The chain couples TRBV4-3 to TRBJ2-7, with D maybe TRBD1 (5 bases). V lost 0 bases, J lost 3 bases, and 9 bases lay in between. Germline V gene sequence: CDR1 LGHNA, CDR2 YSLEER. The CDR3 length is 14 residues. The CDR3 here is CASSQDRANYEQYF. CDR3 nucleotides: TGCGCCAGCAGCCAAGACAGGGCCAACTACGAGCAGTACTTC.

This CDR3 reads CASRTAGGSYEQYF. The CDR3 DNA follows: TGTGCCAGCAGAACAGCGGGGGGCTCATACGAGCAGTACTTC. The chain carries TRBV6-5 and TRBJ2-7, with 9 bases that match TRBD2. After removal of 6 bases from V and 4 bases from J, the junction contained 7 bases not matched to a gene. Germline values: CDR1 MNHEY, CDR2 SVGAGI. The CDR3 consists of 14 residues.

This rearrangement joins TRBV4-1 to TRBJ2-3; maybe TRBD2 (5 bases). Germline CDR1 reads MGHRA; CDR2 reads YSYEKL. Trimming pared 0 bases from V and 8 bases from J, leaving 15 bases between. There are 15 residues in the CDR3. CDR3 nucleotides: TGCGCCAGCAGCCAAGAAATATCTATCGCGGGTACGCAGTATTTT. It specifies CASSQEISIAGTQYF.

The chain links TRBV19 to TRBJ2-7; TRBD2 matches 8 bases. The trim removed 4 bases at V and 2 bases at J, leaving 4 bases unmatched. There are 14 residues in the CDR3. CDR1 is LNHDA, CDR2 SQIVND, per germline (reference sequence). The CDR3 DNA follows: TGTGCCAGTAGTAGCGGGGGGAACCCCTACGAGCAGTACTTC. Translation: CASSSGGNPYEQYF.

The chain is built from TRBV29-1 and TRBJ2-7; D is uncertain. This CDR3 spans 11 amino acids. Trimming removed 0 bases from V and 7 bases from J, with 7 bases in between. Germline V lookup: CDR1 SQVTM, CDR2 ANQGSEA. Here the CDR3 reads CSVEESREQYF. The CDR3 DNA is TGCAGCGTTGAAGAGAGCCGGGAGCAGTACTTC.

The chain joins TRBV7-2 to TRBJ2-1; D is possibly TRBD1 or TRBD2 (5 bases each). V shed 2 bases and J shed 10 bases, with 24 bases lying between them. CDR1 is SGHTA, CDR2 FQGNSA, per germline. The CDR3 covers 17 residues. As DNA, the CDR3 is TGTGCCAGCAGCTTAAGAGGGACCCCGATTAGGCGTGTGGAGCAGTTCTTC. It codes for CASSLRGTPIRRVEQFF.

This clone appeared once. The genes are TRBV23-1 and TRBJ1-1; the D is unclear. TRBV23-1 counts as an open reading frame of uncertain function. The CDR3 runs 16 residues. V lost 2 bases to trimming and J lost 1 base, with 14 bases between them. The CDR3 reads CASSQPTTPPNTEAFF. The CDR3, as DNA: TGCGCCAGCAGTCAACCCACTACTCCACCGAACACTGAAGCTTTCTTT.

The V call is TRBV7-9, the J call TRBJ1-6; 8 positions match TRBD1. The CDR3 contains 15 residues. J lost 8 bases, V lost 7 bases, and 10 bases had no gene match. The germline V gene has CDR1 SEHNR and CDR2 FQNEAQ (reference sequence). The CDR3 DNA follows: TGTGCCAGCAAGGGAGACAGGGGAGCGTATTCACCCCTCCACTTT. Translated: CASKGDRGAYSPLHF.

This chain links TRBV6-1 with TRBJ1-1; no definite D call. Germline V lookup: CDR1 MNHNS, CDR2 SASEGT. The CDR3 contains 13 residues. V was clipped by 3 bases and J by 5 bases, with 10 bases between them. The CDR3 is CASSDQGRTEAFF. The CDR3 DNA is TGTGCCAGCAGTGATCAAGGGAGGACTGAAGCTTTCTTT.

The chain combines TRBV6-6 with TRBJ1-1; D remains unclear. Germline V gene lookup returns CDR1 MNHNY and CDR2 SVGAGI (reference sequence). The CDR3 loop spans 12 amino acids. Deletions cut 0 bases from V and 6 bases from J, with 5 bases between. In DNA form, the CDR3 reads TGTGCCAGCAGTTACTCGATTGCTGAAGCTTTCTTT. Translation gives CASSYSIAEAFF.